What follows describes a single T cell receptor beta chain. The entry originates in a study of control samples from healthy donors and cancer patients. V gave up 5 bases and J gave up 5 bases; unmatched junction bases: 12. CDR3 length: 16 amino acids. The V gene's germline CDR1 is SGHTA and CDR2 FQGTGA. Sequencing was performed with immunoSEQ multiplex PCR; in TCRdb, only in-frame clones are kept and a portion is missing. Of about 180,000 clones in the sample, 90% are singletons; the top ten hold 1.3% to 1.5%. The TCR comes from a woman between 45 and 65 years old in good health. V and J are TRBV7-3 and TRBJ2-5; TRBD1 aligns across 9 bases. Sequencing was carried out using blood. CDR3 protein: CASSQPGTGRKETQYF. Here the CDR3 DNA reads TGTGCCAGCAGCCAACCCGGGACAGGGAGGAAGGAGACCCAGTACTTC.